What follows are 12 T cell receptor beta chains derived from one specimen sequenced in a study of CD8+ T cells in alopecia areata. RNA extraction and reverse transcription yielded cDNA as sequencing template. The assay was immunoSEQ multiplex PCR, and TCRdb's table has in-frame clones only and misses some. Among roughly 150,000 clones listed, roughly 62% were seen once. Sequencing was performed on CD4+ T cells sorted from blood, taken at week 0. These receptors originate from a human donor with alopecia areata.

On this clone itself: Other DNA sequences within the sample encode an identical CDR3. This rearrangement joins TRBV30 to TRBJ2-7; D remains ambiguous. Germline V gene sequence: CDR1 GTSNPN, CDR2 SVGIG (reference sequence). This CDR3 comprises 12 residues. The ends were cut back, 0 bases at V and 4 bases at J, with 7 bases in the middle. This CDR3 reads CAWSVAGYEQYF. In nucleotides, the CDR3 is TGTGCCTGGAGTGTAGCTGGGTACGAGCAGTACTTC.

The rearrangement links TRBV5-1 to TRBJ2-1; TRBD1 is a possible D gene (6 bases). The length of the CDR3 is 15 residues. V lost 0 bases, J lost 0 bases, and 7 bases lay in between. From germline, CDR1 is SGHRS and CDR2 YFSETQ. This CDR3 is CASSLEQGSYNEQFF. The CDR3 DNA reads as TGCGCCAGCAGCTTGGAACAGGGCTCCTACAATGAGCAGTTCTTC.

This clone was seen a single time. The CDR3 DNA follows: TGTGCCTGGAGTTCGGGGGTGGAAGATACGCAGTATTTT. Its translation is CAWSSGVEDTQYF. This chain uses TRBV30 with TRBJ2-3; the D gene is possibly TRBD2 (6 bases). Per germline, CDR1 GTSNPN and CDR2 SVGIG (reference sequence). This CDR3 contains 13 residues. The V end lost 2 bases, the J end lost 5 bases, and 11 bases lay between the germline ends.

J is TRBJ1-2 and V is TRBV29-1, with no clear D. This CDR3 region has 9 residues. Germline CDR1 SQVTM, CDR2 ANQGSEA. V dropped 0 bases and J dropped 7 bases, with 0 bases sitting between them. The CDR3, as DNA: TGCAGCGTTGAAGATGGCTACACCTTC. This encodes CSVEDGYTF.

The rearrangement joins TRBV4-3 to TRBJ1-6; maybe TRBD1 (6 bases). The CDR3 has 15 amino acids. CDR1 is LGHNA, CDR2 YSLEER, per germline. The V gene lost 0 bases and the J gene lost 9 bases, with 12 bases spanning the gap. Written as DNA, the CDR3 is TGCGCCAGCAGCCAAGAGATCGGACAGAGTTCACCCCTCCACTTT. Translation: CASSQEIGQSSPLHF.

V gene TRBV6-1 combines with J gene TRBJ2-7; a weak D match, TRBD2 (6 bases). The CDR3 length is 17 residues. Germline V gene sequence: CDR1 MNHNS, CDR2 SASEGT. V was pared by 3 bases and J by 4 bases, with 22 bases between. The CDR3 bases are TGTGCCAGCAGTGAGCGGGGCCCAATGGGATCGACGTACGAGCAGTACTTC. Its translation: CASSERGPMGSTYEQYF.

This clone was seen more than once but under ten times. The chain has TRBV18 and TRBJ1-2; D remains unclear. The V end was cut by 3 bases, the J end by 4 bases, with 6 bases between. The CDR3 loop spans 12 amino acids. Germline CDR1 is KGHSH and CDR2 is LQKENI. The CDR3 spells CASSPNSYGYTF. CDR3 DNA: TGTGCCAGCTCACCGAACAGCTATGGCTACACCTTC.

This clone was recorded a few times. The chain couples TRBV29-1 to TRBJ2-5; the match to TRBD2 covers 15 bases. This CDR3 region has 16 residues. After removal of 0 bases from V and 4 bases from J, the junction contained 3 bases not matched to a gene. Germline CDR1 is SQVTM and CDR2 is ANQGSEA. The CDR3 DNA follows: TGCAGCGTTGAAGACCAGGGACTAGCGGGAGGAGAGACCCAGTACTTC. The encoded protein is CSVEDQGLAGGETQYF.

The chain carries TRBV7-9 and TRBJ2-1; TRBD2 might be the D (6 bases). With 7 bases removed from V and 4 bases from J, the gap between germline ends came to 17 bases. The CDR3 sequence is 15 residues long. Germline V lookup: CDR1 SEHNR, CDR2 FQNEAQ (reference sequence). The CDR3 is CASTPRGGAYNEQFF. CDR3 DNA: TGTGCCAGCACCCCCCGGGGAGGCGCTTACAATGAGCAGTTCTTC.

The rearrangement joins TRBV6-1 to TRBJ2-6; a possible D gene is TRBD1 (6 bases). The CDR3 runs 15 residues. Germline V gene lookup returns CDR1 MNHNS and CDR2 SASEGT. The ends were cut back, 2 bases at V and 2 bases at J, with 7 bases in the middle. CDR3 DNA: TGTGCCAGCAGTGAACCAGGGGCTGGGGCCAACGTCCTGACTTTC. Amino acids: CASSEPGAGANVLTF.

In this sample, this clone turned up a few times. CDR3: CASSPKPLGEANTGELFF. DNA of the CDR3: TGTGCCAGCTCACCGAAACCGCTGGGAGAGGCGAACACCGGGGAGCTGTTTTTT. V gene TRBV18 combines with J gene TRBJ2-2; weak D call: TRBD2 (5 bases). The ends were cut back, 3 bases at V and 0 bases at J, with 17 bases in the middle. Germline values: CDR1 KGHSH, CDR2 LQKENI. The CDR3 covers 18 residues.

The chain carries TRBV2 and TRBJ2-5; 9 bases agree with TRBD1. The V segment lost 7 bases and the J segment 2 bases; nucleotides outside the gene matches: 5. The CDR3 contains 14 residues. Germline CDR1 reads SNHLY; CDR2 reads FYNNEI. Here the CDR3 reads CASTGTGRQETQYF. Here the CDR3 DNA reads TGTGCCAGCACCGGGACAGGGAGACAAGAGACCCAGTACTTC. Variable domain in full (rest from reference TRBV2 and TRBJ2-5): EPEVTQTPSHQVTQMGQEVILRCVPISNHLYFYWYRQILGQKVEFLVSFYNNEISEKSEIFDDQFSVERPDGSNFTLKIRSTKLEDSAMYFCASTGTGRQETQYFGPGTRLLVL.